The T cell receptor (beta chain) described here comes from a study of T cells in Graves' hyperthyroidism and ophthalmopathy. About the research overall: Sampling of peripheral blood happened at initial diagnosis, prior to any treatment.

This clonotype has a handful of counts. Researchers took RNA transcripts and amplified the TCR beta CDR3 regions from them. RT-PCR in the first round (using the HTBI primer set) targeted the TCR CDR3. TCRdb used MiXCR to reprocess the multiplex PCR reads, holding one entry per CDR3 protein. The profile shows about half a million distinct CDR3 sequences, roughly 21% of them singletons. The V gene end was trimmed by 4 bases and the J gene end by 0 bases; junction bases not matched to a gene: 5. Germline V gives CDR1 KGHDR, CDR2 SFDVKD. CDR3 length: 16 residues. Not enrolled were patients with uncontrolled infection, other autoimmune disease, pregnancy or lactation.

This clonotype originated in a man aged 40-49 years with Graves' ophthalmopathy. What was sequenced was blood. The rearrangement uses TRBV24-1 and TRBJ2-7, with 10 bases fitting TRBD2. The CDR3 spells CATSDSGTSVSYEQYF. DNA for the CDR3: TGTGCCACCAGTGACTCCGGGACTAGCGTCTCCTACGAGCAGTACTTC.